These T cell receptor beta chains were read from a single sample in a study of blood T cells in healthy people across ages. Each CDR3 protein gets one entry after TCRdb re-called the 5' RACE reads with MiXCR. The data show about 780,000 distinct CDR3 sequences, 46% seen once. The sequencing input was blood. These receptors were collected from a man older than 75 in good health. Each CDR3 is given without its conserved first and last residue. For some rows the clone size is stated as once, few or many, or as a class when expanded; others skip it.

>once|TRBJ2-3|TRBV18
ASSPLAGGASTDTQY
>NA|TRBJ2-4|TRBV4-3
ASSQDISVPVQY
>NA|TRBJ2-7|TRBV6-5
ASSYWAHGTALHEQY
>few|TRBJ1-6|TRBV7-2
ASSIWTGGGNNSPLH
>once|TRBJ2-3|TRBV7-3
ASSSRTSGRAGDTQY
>few|TRBJ1-1|TRBV2
ASKVNTEAF
>NA|TRBJ1-2|TRBV7-2
ASSRQSHGQGNYGYT
>many|TRBJ2-5|TRBV5-1
ASSIEDRDGKTQY
>NA|TRBJ2-7|TRBV20-1
GARDKTTEQY
>few|TRBJ1-1|TRBV11-2
ASSLDFAGVAAF
>NA|TRBJ2-5|TRBV7-3
ASRRTSGPQETQY
>few|TRBJ2-6|TRBV30
AWTRAGANVLT
>NA|TRBJ2-7|TRBV9
ASSPSTGAYEQY
>NA|TRBJ2-7|TRBV12-3/TRBV12-4
ASSHSSGRAHEQY
>NA|TRBJ2-5|TRBV2
ASGRDTQETQY
>NA|TRBJ2-1|TRBV4-3
ASGVFASRDRDEQF
>NA|TRBJ2-7|TRBV20-1
SAPGGSGPEQY
>NA|TRBJ2-4|TRBV2
ASSERGTEAKNIQY
>few|TRBJ2-1|TRBV6-6
ASSYSAGAVNEQF
>NA|TRBJ1-6|TRBV7-2
ASRPLNSPLH
>few|TRBJ2-7|TRBV5-1
ASSSGQGARSSYEQY
>few|TRBJ2-1|TRBV20-1
SAPRPRQGAYNEQF
>NA|TRBJ2-1|TRBV5-6
ASSARTGTSGSVSYNEQF
>NA|NA|TRBV5-1
ASSFGPAGVGETQY
>NA|TRBJ2-1|TRBV20-1
SAGRDSAFNEQF
>NA|TRBJ2-7|TRBV11-1
ASSYERGGYYEQY
>few|TRBJ2-6|TRBV20-1
SARSGRTFSGANVLT
>NA|TRBJ2-1|TRBV30
AWSGLTREGETQF
>NA|TRBJ1-1|TRBV20-1
SASRQENTEAF
>few|TRBJ2-5|TRBV20-1
SARDVAGGVSETQY
>NA|TRBJ2-7|TRBV19
ASSIEGPSTYYEQY
>few|TRBJ2-1|TRBV5-6
ASRQASKSSYNEQF
>few|TRBJ2-1|TRBV7-2
ASSLVNGMGYNEQF
>NA|TRBJ2-1|TRBV12-3/TRBV12-4
ASSLWGAVVNEQF
>NA|TRBJ1-1|TRBV12-5
ASGLGYTEAF
>NA|TRBJ2-5|TRBV10-3
AISESTGAQETQY
>few|TRBJ2-7|TRBV15
ATSGNIGGLEQY
>once|TRBJ1-1|TRBV20-1
SARRSGAEAF
>NA|TRBJ2-3|TRBV10-3
AISWADTQY
>few|TRBJ2-1|TRBV24-1
ATSDPPREERF
>NA|TRBJ1-5|TRBV5-1
ASSRDDSSNQPQH
>NA|TRBJ1-1|TRBV7-2
ASSLFVGETEAF
>NA|TRBJ1-4|TRBV10-3
AISDPGQGGEKLF
>few|TRBJ2-5|TRBV12-3/TRBV12-4
ASSPGGREPIKETQY
>NA|NA|TRBV6-1
ASYDLGYEQY
>NA|TRBJ2-7|TRBV20-1
SARADYEQY
>few|TRBJ2-1|TRBV30
AWSVLEREGKQF
>NA|TRBJ1-1|TRBV5-5
ASSWAASVSTEAF
>few|TRBJ2-7|TRBV20-1
SARAPGGFSYEQY
>NA|TRBJ2-3|TRBV10-3
AIRTSGSNTDTQY
>NA|TRBJ2-3|TRBV13
ASSDPGRGADTQY